Listed below are T cell receptor beta chains from one sample, sequenced in a study of shared clonotypes between healthy human individuals. The assay was immunoSEQ multiplex PCR, and TCRdb's table has in-frame clones only and misses some. The sample includes hundreds of thousands of clones, around 96% of them seen just once. Sequenced input: naive CD8+ T cells sorted from blood. The receptor set was obtained from a man in his thirties or forties in good health. CDR3s include the opening cysteine and the closing phenylalanine or tryptophan. The size of a clone is reported for some rows only, either as once, few or many, or as a class for expanded clones.

clone_size cdr3_length v_call cdr3_aa
. 15 TRBV2 CASSGGQGSNEKLFF
. 16 TRBV27 CASMHYRDRGSYEQYF
once 15 TRBV2 CASSEFSVGGEPQHF
. 13 TRBV15 CATSRAREETQYF
. 17 TRBV28 CASSTSSGRGGRDIQYF
once 11 TRBV30 CAWRLGYEQYF
once 12 TRBV27 CASSSGEETQYF
once 13 TRBV5-6 CASSLTSNNEQYF
. 16 TRBV7-9 CASMMEEAWLYNEQFF
. 14 TRBV19 CASSIGPGNYGYTF
. 14 TRBV27 CASSQWTGQGEQYF
. 15 TRBV27 CASSPLRDNQETQYF
. 17 TRBV7-9 CASSLAKGGMGYNEQFF
. 15 TRBV5-6 CASSLTRTGNYGYTF
. 14 TRBV5-1 CASSQTQGIGELFF
. 19 TRBV7-2 CASSMRGLAGRVGSYEQYF
. 14 TRBV28 CASSPPSGPYEQYF
. 14 TRBV4-1 CASSPTGQTYEQYF
once 17 TRBV5-8 CASSLGRRGTASYEQYF
. 15 TRBV11-2 CASSHGTGGDQPQHF
. 12 TRBV7-9 CASSLEGQTYTF
. 13 TRBV28 CASSSTEVAEAFF